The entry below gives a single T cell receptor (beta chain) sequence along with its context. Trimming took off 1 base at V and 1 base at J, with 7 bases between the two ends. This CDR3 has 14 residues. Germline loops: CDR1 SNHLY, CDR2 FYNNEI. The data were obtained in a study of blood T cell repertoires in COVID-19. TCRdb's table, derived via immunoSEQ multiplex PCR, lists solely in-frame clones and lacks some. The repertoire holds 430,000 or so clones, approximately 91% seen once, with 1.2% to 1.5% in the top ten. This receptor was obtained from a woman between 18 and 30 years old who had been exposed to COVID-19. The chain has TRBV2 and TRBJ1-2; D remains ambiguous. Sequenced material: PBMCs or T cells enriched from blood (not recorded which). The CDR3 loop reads CASSEDRVNYGYTF. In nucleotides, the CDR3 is TGTGCCAGCAGTGAAGACAGAGTTAACTATGGCTACACCTTC.